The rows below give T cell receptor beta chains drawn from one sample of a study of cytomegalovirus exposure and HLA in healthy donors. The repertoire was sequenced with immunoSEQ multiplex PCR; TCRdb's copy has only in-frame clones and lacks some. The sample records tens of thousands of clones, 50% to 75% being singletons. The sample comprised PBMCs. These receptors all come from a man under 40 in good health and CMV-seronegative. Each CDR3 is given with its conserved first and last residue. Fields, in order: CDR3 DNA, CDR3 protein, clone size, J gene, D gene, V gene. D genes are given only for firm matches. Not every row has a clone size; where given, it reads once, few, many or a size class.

cdr3_nt: TGTGCCAGCAGCTTCCCAGCGGGAGCTAACAATGAGCAGTTCTTC; cdr3_aa: CASSFPAGANNEQFF; clone_size: NA; j_call: TRBJ2-1; d_call: TRBD2; v_call: TRBV7-2
cdr3_nt: TGTGCCAGCAGTCCATCAGGGGGCGTAAATCAGCCCCAGCATTTT; cdr3_aa: CASSPSGGVNQPQHF; clone_size: few; j_call: TRBJ1-5; d_call: TRBD1; v_call: TRBV6-6
cdr3_nt: TGTGCCAGCAGTTTAGAAGGGGCGGGAGGGCTCTCCTACAATGAGCAGTTCTTC; cdr3_aa: CASSLEGAGGLSYNEQFF; clone_size: NA; j_call: TRBJ2-1; d_call: TRBD2; v_call: TRBV27
cdr3_nt: TGTGCCAGCAGCCCTAAGACAGGGGGCATTGGAGGCTACACCTTC; cdr3_aa: CASSPKTGGIGGYTF; clone_size: NA; j_call: TRBJ1-2; d_call: TRBD1; v_call: TRBV7-3
cdr3_nt: TGTGCCAGCTCACGGGACAACTCCCAAGAGACCCAGTACTTC; cdr3_aa: CASSRDNSQETQYF; clone_size: NA; j_call: TRBJ2-5; d_call: NA; v_call: TRBV18
cdr3_nt: TGCGCCAGCAGCTGGGCAGGGGGAAGGGGGGAAACTGAAGCTTTCTTT; cdr3_aa: CASSWAGGRGETEAFF; clone_size: NA; j_call: TRBJ1-1; d_call: TRBD1; v_call: TRBV5-1
cdr3_nt: TGTGCCAGCAGTTCCCGGGACAGGCCCCTCTATGGCTACACCTTC; cdr3_aa: CASSSRDRPLYGYTF; clone_size: NA; j_call: TRBJ1-2; d_call: TRBD1; v_call: TRBV6-5
cdr3_nt: TGTGCCAGCAGCCAAGCGTTAGCGGCTGGTCAGCCCCAGCATTTT; cdr3_aa: CASSQALAAGQPQHF; clone_size: NA; j_call: TRBJ1-5; d_call: NA; v_call: TRBV4-2
cdr3_nt: TGTGCCAGCAGCCCCCCGGGACTAGCTACCGGGGAGCTGTTTTTT; cdr3_aa: CASSPPGLATGELFF; clone_size: NA; j_call: TRBJ2-2; d_call: TRBD2; v_call: TRBV11-3
cdr3_nt: TGTGCCAGCAGTTACGAGGGAACAGTTGGAAACACCATATATTTT; cdr3_aa: CASSYEGTVGNTIYF; clone_size: few; j_call: TRBJ1-3; d_call: NA; v_call: TRBV6-5
cdr3_nt: TGTGCCAGCAGCAAAGGAGGATATGAGCAGTTCTTC; cdr3_aa: CASSKGGYEQFF; clone_size: NA; j_call: TRBJ2-1; d_call: NA; v_call: TRBV21-1
cdr3_nt: TGTGCCAGCAGCGGGGCCCCTAAACGGACCGGGGAGCTGTTTTTT; cdr3_aa: CASSGAPKRTGELFF; clone_size: NA; j_call: TRBJ2-2; d_call: NA; v_call: TRBV7-9
cdr3_nt: TGTGCCAGCAGTTTCCCCATTAGAGCGGGGGGGGGCAATGAGCAGTTCTTC; cdr3_aa: CASSFPIRAGGGNEQFF; clone_size: NA; j_call: TRBJ2-1; d_call: TRBD2; v_call: TRBV28
cdr3_nt: TGTGCCAGCCGGACAGGGGTCAAGTACGAGCAGTACTTC; cdr3_aa: CASRTGVKYEQYF; clone_size: NA; j_call: TRBJ2-7; d_call: TRBD1; v_call: TRBV6-1
cdr3_nt: TGTGCCAGCAGTGGAGATAGGAGCGGGGGAGCGGTTTGGGATGAGCAGTTCTTC; cdr3_aa: CASSGDRSGGAVWDEQFF; clone_size: NA; j_call: TRBJ2-1; d_call: TRBD2; v_call: TRBV6-1
cdr3_nt: TGTGCCTGGAGCCGTAGTATGGCTAGCGGGACCTACGAGCAGTACTTC; cdr3_aa: CAWSRSMASGTYEQYF; clone_size: NA; j_call: TRBJ2-7; d_call: TRBD2; v_call: TRBV30
cdr3_nt: TGCGCCAGCAGCTTGGCGGAGGGAGGAGAGGGTTGGACAGATACGCAGTATTTT; cdr3_aa: CASSLAEGGEGWTDTQYF; clone_size: few; j_call: TRBJ2-3; d_call: NA; v_call: TRBV5-1
cdr3_nt: TGCGCCAGCAGCTTGGAGGGGACAGGGGACCCGAAAGAGGCTTTCTTT; cdr3_aa: CASSLEGTGDPKEAFF; clone_size: NA; j_call: TRBJ1-1; d_call: TRBD1; v_call: TRBV5-1
cdr3_nt: TGTGCCAGCAGGGCAGACAGGGGGGGCCACGAGCAGTACTTC; cdr3_aa: CASRADRGGHEQYF; clone_size: NA; j_call: TRBJ2-7; d_call: TRBD1; v_call: TRBV2
cdr3_nt: TGTGCCAGCAGTTCCTCTCAGGGGGGCTATGGCTACACCTTC; cdr3_aa: CASSSSQGGYGYTF; clone_size: NA; j_call: TRBJ1-2; d_call: TRBD1; v_call: TRBV7-6
cdr3_nt: TGTGCCAGCAGCGTAGCTGGGGGGTTTGACACTGAAGCTTTCTTT; cdr3_aa: CASSVAGGFDTEAFF; clone_size: NA; j_call: TRBJ1-1; d_call: NA; v_call: TRBV9
cdr3_nt: TGTGCCAGTAGTCCTACAGGGGGGAGAGAGACCCAGTACTTC; cdr3_aa: CASSPTGGRETQYF; clone_size: few; j_call: TRBJ2-5; d_call: TRBD1; v_call: TRBV19
cdr3_nt: TGTGCCAGAGGGGGACACCGAAGGGGTGAGCAGTTCTTC; cdr3_aa: CARGGHRRGEQFF; clone_size: NA; j_call: TRBJ2-1; d_call: NA; v_call: TRBV2
cdr3_nt: TGTGCCAGCAGTGACTCCGGGGCGGGAGGCAATGAGCAGTTCTTC; cdr3_aa: CASSDSGAGGNEQFF; clone_size: NA; j_call: TRBJ2-1; d_call: TRBD2; v_call: TRBV6-4
cdr3_nt: TGCGCCAGCAGCGTACGGGACAGGGGCGATACGCAGTATTTT; cdr3_aa: CASSVRDRGDTQYF; clone_size: NA; j_call: TRBJ2-3; d_call: TRBD1; v_call: TRBV4-1